Below, one T cell receptor beta chain is given with its context. These data come from a study of cytomegalovirus exposure and HLA in healthy donors. Trimming cost V 1 base and J 1 base; bases outside gene matches: 6. Germline CDR1 is SGHAT and CDR2 is FQNNGV. The CDR3 consists of 16 residues. PCR employed 60 Vbeta and 13 Jbeta primers. Profiling relied on immunoSEQ multiplex PCR, and the TCRdb table lists in-frame clones only, not all of them. The sample shows some 120,000 clones, roughly 9% of them seen only once. This clonotype was sampled from a man younger than 40 in good health and CMV-seronegative. The source material was PBMCs. The chain links TRBV11-2 to TRBJ1-2; TRBD1 aligns across 7 bases. The CDR3 coding sequence is TGTGCCAGCAGCTTAGCAGGGGGGTCTGTTAACTATGGCTACACCTTC. Amino acid sequence: CASSLAGGSVNYGYTF.